The 27 T cell receptor beta chains listed next were all sequenced from one sample in a study of blood T cell repertoires in COVID-19. This table comes from immunoSEQ multiplex PCR, and its TCRdb copy is limited to in-frame clones, with some not included. This table holds 200,000 to 250,000 clones, roughly 84% found once. Input material: peripheral blood. Receptors were obtained from a woman older than 75 with active or convalescent COVID-19.

The chain is built from TRBV18 and TRBJ1-6; D possibly corresponds to TRBD1 (5 bases). The CDR3 has 14 residues. Per germline, CDR1 KGHSH and CDR2 LQKENI. Trimming pared 1 base from V and 8 bases from J, leaving 9 bases between. The DNA for the CDR3 is TGTGCCAGCTCACCACAGACAGATCATTCACCCCTCCACTTT. This sequence encodes CASSPQTDHSPLHF.

The rearrangement links TRBV5-8 to TRBJ1-2; no clear D gene. The germline CDR1 and CDR2 sequences are SGHTS and YDEGEE. The CDR3 totals 16 residues. V was shortened by 0 bases and J by 0 bases, with 12 bases between the two germline ends. CDR3 loop: CASSLEPPNSNYGYTF. The CDR3 coding sequence is TGTGCCAGCAGCTTGGAGCCGCCAAACTCTAACTATGGCTACACCTTC.

J is TRBJ1-5 and V is TRBV4-2; no clear D. Germline V CDR1 and CDR2: LGHNA, YNFKEQ. This CDR3 spans 13 amino acids. V was shortened by 4 bases and J by 5 bases, with 9 bases between the two germline ends. The CDR3 loop is CASSRGGDQPQHF. DNA of the CDR3: TGTGCCAGCAGCCGTGGCGGGGATCAGCCCCAGCATTTT.

The gene calls are TRBV7-9 and TRBJ2-7, with 7 bases that match TRBD1. The ends lost 5 bases at V and 0 bases at J; junction bases unmatched: 4. Germline lookup yields CDR1 SEHNR and CDR2 FQNEAQ (reference sequence). This CDR3 comprises 14 residues. In nucleotides, the CDR3 is TGTGCCAGCAGCGCAGGGGGTTCCTCCTACGAGCAGTACTTC. Protein product: CASSAGGSSYEQYF.

The chain employs TRBV19 and TRBJ1-1, with 11 bases lining up with TRBD1. Germline CDR1 reads LNHDA; CDR2 reads SQIVND (reference sequence). The CDR3 runs 12 residues. V shed 5 bases and J 8 bases; nucleotides not matched to a gene: 1. As DNA, the CDR3 is TGTGCCAGTAGTTGGACAGGGGGCGAAGCTTTCTTT. This codes for CASSWTGGEAFF.

The chain links TRBV6-2 or TRBV6-3 to TRBJ2-1; 8 positions agree with TRBD2. The ends lost 0 bases at V and 8 bases at J; junction bases unmatched: 12. CDR3 length equals 17 residues. Germline V gives CDR1 MNHEY, CDR2 SVGEGT. The CDR3 protein is CASSYSNQRGPRDEQFF. CDR3 in DNA: TGTGCCAGCAGTTACTCGAACCAGCGGGGGCCCCGGGATGAGCAGTTCTTC.

This clone was picked up one time. This chain joins TRBV6-4 and TRBJ1-5; a possible D gene is TRBD1 (6 bases). V was shortened by 6 bases and J by 3 bases, with 18 bases between the two germline ends. CDR3 length: 16 residues. Germline CDR1 reads MRHNA; CDR2 reads SNTAGT. CDR3 in DNA: TGTGCCAGCAGGGAGGGGGGGAAGAGAAACAATCAGCCCCAGCATTTT. It encodes CASREGGKRNNQPQHF.

A single count supports this clone. V usage is TRBV7-2 and J usage is TRBJ2-7, with 12 bases that match TRBD2. Germline lookup yields CDR1 SGHTA and CDR2 FQGNSA. J lost 4 bases, V lost 4 bases, and 14 bases had no gene match. The CDR3 is made up of 18 amino acids. The CDR3 nucleotides read TGTGCCAGCAGCTCCAGCTTGGGGCTAGCGGGAGGGGGATACGAGCAGTACTTC. It yields the protein CASSSSLGLAGGGYEQYF.

J is TRBJ2-2 and V is TRBV5-1; perhaps TRBD1 as D (6 bases). Germline assignment: CDR1 SGHRS and CDR2 YFSETQ. The V end lost 4 bases, the J end lost 1 base, and 11 bases lay between the germline ends. This CDR3 has 15 residues. In nucleotides, the CDR3 is TGCGCCAGCAGCCTCCAGACAGGGAACACCGGGGAGCTGTTTTTT. Protein: CASSLQTGNTGELFF.

The V and J genes are TRBV5-4 and TRBJ1-6; possible D gene TRBD1, 6 bases. CDR3 length: 17 residues. Germline V gene lookup returns CDR1 SGHNT and CDR2 YYREEE (reference sequence). The V gene lost 0 bases and the J gene lost 9 bases, with 19 bases spanning the gap. In DNA, the CDR3 is TGTGCCAGCAGCTTGGACAGGGCTACAATCGGGACTTCACCCCTCCACTTT. Translation: CASSLDRATIGTSPLHF.

This sequence joins TRBV5-8 and TRBJ1-5; 9 bases line up with TRBD1. The length of the CDR3 is 15 residues. Looked up from germline, CDR1 is SGHTS and CDR2 is YDEGEE. J lost 5 bases, V lost 0 bases, and 3 bases had no gene match. Written as DNA, the CDR3 is TGTGCCAGCAGCTTGGGGGACAGGGCTGATCAGCCCCAGCATTTT. Translation: CASSLGDRADQPQHF.

CDR3 sequence reads: CASSVGTGFHEQYF. The CDR3 nucleotides read TGTGCCAGTAGTGTCGGGACAGGGTTCCACGAGCAGTACTTC. V and J are TRBV19 and TRBJ2-7, with 9 positions matching TRBD1. Germline CDR1 and CDR2: LNHDA and SQIVND (reference sequence). The CDR3 totals 14 residues. Trimming removed 5 bases from V and 5 bases from J; junction bases left unmatched: 7.

The V call is TRBV6-5, the J call TRBJ1-2; D gene unclear. The ends were cut back, 5 bases at V and 1 base at J, with 8 bases in the middle. The CDR3 is 13 residues long. Germline V lookup: CDR1 MNHEY, CDR2 SVGAGI. CDR3: CASSRQVNYGYTF. Here the CDR3 DNA reads TGTGCCAGCAGTAGACAAGTTAACTATGGCTACACCTTC.

The CDR3 bases are TGTGCCAGCAGAGGGGGGGGCACAGATACGCAGTATTTT. Translating gives CASRGGGTDTQYF. The gene calls are TRBV7-2 and TRBJ2-3; maybe TRBD2 (7 bases). V lost 6 bases and J 1 base, leaving 8 bases between the germline ends. Germline lookup yields CDR1 SGHTA and CDR2 FQGNSA. CDR3 length: 13 residues.

This clone came up a few times. The J gene is TRBJ2-6, the V gene TRBV28; D may be TRBD2 (6 bases). Between the trimmed V and J ends, which lost 6 bases and 0 bases, there was a span of 9 bases. CDR1 is MDHEN and CDR2 is SYDVKM in the germline V gene. This CDR3 has 15 amino acids. CDR3 residues: CASSRGASGANVLTF. The CDR3 DNA reads TGTGCCAGCAGCCGCGGGGCCTCTGGGGCCAACGTCCTGACTTTC.

This chain connects TRBV27 to TRBJ2-5; 14 bases map to TRBD2. Germline loops: CDR1 MNHEY, CDR2 SMNVEV (reference sequence). The CDR3 loop spans 19 amino acids. The ends lost 6 bases at V and 4 bases at J; junction bases unmatched: 16. The CDR3 protein is CASSPTSLGLAGVAETQYF. CDR3 in DNA: TGTGCCAGCAGCCCCACCTCCCTGGGACTAGCGGGAGTGGCAGAGACCCAGTACTTC.

The chain links TRBV21-1 to TRBJ2-1; the D call in the table, TRBD2, was not verified against the DNA. TRBV21-1 is annotated as a pseudogene. The CDR3 is made up of 18 amino acids. CDR3 sequence reads: CASSKNQIAGISYNEQFF. In DNA form, the CDR3 reads TGTGCCAGCAGCAAGAATCAGATAGCGGGCATCTCCTACAATGAGCAGTTCTTC.

The V call is TRBV5-8, the J call TRBJ2-4; D remains ambiguous. The CDR3 length is 14 residues. CDR1 and CDR2 (germline): SGHTS, YDEGEE. Deletions cut 0 bases from V and 0 bases from J, with 4 bases between. This chain's CDR3 is CASSLVIAKNIQYF. In DNA form, the CDR3 reads TGTGCCAGCAGCTTGGTCATAGCCAAAAACATTCAGTACTTC.

The CDR3 nucleotides read TGTGCCAGCAGCTTAATACCGGGAGTGGGCACAGATACGCAGTATTTT. Protein product: CASSLIPGVGTDTQYF. The genes are TRBV7-3 and TRBJ2-3; a weak D match, TRBD2 (6 bases). V shed 1 base and J shed 1 base, with 12 bases lying between them. This CDR3 is built from 16 residues. Germline CDR1 SGHTA, CDR2 FQGTGA.

V and J are TRBV6-5 and TRBJ1-2; D is uncertain. The CDR3 contains 13 residues. The V gene's germline CDR1 is MNHEY and CDR2 SVGAGI. With 6 bases removed from V and 3 bases from J, the gap between germline ends came to 11 bases. The CDR3 loop is CASRITRDYGYTF. CDR3 DNA: TGTGCCAGCAGAATCACCCGGGACTATGGCTACACCTTC.

This chain connects TRBV19 to TRBJ2-7, with 7 positions matching TRBD2. Germline trimming cut 6 bases from V and 4 bases from J; bases unmatched to any gene: 9. Germline loops: CDR1 LNHDA, CDR2 SQIVND (reference sequence). This CDR3 contains 14 residues. The CDR3 spells CASSRERGEYEQYF. The CDR3 region has the DNA TGTGCCAGTAGCCGGGAGCGGGGAGAGTACGAGCAGTACTTC.

This clone was found once. This sequence joins TRBV3-1 (or the pseudogene TRBV3-2) and TRBJ1-2; D unresolved. The germline V gene has CDR1 LGHDT and CDR2 YNNKEL (reference sequence). V lost 2 bases, J lost 2 bases, and 12 bases lay in between. The CDR3 contains 15 residues. As DNA, the CDR3 is TGTGCCAGCAGCCAAAACCCGACGAGGAACTATGGCTACACCTTC. It is translated as CASSQNPTRNYGYTF.

The genes are TRBV27 and TRBJ2-3; 10 bases fit TRBD2. V was pared by 6 bases and J by 7 bases, with 10 bases of the junction left unmatched. The germline CDR1 and CDR2 sequences are MNHEY and SMNVEV (reference sequence). The CDR3 has 15 amino acids. CDR3 loop: CASRPSGGRSHTQYF. The DNA for the CDR3 is TGTGCCAGCAGACCTAGCGGGGGCCGATCACATACGCAGTATTTT.

The rearrangement uses TRBV10-3 and TRBJ2-3, with D tentatively TRBD1 (6 bases). The germline V and J ends were trimmed by 1 base and 5 bases, with 16 bases remaining between them. Germline V lookup: CDR1 ENHRY, CDR2 SYGVKD. This CDR3 is built from 16 residues. The CDR3: CAISEFNSGAGDTQYF. The CDR3 bases are TGTGCCATCAGTGAGTTTAATTCAGGGGCTGGAGATACGCAGTATTTT.

The chain joins TRBV28 to TRBJ1-2; TRBD1 is a possible D gene (6 bases). Per the germline V gene, CDR1 is MDHEN and CDR2 is SYDVKM. Trimming cost V 0 bases and J 8 bases, with 22 bases left between them. This CDR3 region has 17 residues. In nucleotides, the CDR3 is TGTGCCAGCAGTTTATGGTCTCAGAAACGGGGGGCTGTCGGCTACACCTTC. Encoded protein: CASSLWSQKRGAVGYTF.

The chain links TRBV29-1 to TRBJ1-1; D might be TRBD1 (5 bases). Germline values: CDR1 SQVTM, CDR2 ANQGSEA. This CDR3 region has 15 residues. V was shortened by 8 bases and J by 4 bases, with 23 bases between the two germline ends. The CDR3 DNA reads as TGCAGCCTTTCATTACGGGGGGGAATCGGCACTGAAGCTTTCTTT. Encoded protein: CSLSLRGGIGTEAFF.

This clone appeared a single time. The rearrangement uses TRBV13 and TRBJ2-7; 7 nucleotides align to TRBD1. The length of the CDR3 is 14 residues. After removal of 3 bases from V and 2 bases from J, the junction contained 4 bases not matched to a gene. Germline CDR1 is PRHDT and CDR2 is FYEKMQ (reference sequence). Written as DNA, the CDR3 is TGTGCCAGCAGCTTGGGGCAGGGGGCCTACGAGCAGTACTTC. Amino acid sequence: CASSLGQGAYEQYF.